Each of the 6 T cell receptor beta chains below was sequenced from the same sample in a study of CD8 T cells in Susac syndrome. Random hexamers served to reverse transcribe about 0.5 to 1 ug RNA. Using its own MiXCR run on the immunoSEQ multiplex PCR reads, TCRdb lists one record per CDR3 protein. Among about 300,000 distinct CDR3 sequences listed, around 89% were seen once. Sequencing used CD8+ T cells from PBMCs. The receptor set was obtained from a human donor with multiple sclerosis.

CDR3 DNA sequence: TGTGCCAGCAGCCCCCGTATTTCGGGGGACGGTCGTGGCATCACTGAAGCTTTCTTT. Its translation is CASSPRISGDGRGITEAFF. This sequence joins TRBV7-6 and TRBJ1-1, with D maybe TRBD1 (5 bases). In germline, CDR1 is SGHVS, CDR2 FNYEAQ. V lost 5 bases and J lost 4, with 29 bases in between. The CDR3 totals 19 residues. The complete variable domain, with remaining parts taken from reference TRBV7-6 and TRBJ1-1, reads GAGVSQSPRYKVTKRGQDVALRCDPISGHVSLYWYRQALGQGPEFLTYFNYEAQQDKSGLPNDRFSAERPEGSISTLTIQRTEQRDSAMYRCASSPRISGDGRGITEAFFGQGTRLTVV.

This clonotype was seen only once. The CDR3 DNA reads as TGTGCCACCAGCAGAGCGGGGGTGTCGAGCACAGATACGCAGTATTTT. Protein product: CATSRAGVSSTDTQYF. The chain carries TRBV15 and TRBJ2-3; perhaps TRBD2 as D (6 bases). Germline V CDR1 and CDR2: LNHNV, YYDKDF (reference sequence). V dropped 1 base and J dropped 0 bases, with 11 bases sitting between them. The CDR3 totals 16 residues. Drawing the rest from reference TRBV15 and TRBJ2-3, the complete variable domain is DAMVIQNPRYQVTQFGKPVTLSCSQTLNHNVMYWYQQKSSQAPKLLFHYYDKDFNNEADTPDNFQSRRPNTSFCFLDIRSPGLGDTAMYLCATSRAGVSSTDTQYFGPGTRLTVL.

The chain carries TRBV30 and TRBJ2-1; D remains unclear. The CDR3 covers 13 residues. In germline, CDR1 is GTSNPN, CDR2 SVGIG (reference sequence). Trimming took 0 bases from V and 3 from J, leaving 6 bases between them. CDR3 sequence reads: CAWSVHNYNEQFF. The CDR3 DNA reads TGTGCCTGGAGTGTACACAACTACAATGAGCAGTTCTTC.

This chain uses TRBV9 with TRBJ2-1; 13 positions agree with TRBD2. Per the germline V gene, CDR1 is SGDLS and CDR2 is YYNGEE. CDR3 length: 16 residues. After removal of 6 bases from V and 7 bases from J, the junction contained 10 bases not matched to a gene. Here the CDR3 DNA reads TGTGCCAGCAACCCCAGGACTAGCGGGAGTGTTAATGAGCAGTTCTTC. Translating it yields CASNPRTSGSVNEQFF. The variable domain in full, completed from reference TRBV9 and TRBJ2-1, reads DSGVTQTPKHLITATGQRVTLRCSPRSGDLSVYWYQQSLDQGLQFLIQYYNGEERAKGNILERFSAQQFPDLHSELNLSSLELGDSALYFCASNPRTSGSVNEQFFGPGTRLTVL.

The V gene is TRBV27, the J gene TRBJ1-2; 9 nucleotides agree with TRBD1. The J segment lost 6 bases and the V segment lost 5 bases, leaving 4 bases of the junction unmatched. The CDR3 extends over 13 amino acids. In germline, CDR1 is MNHEY, CDR2 SMNVEV (reference sequence). The CDR3 nucleotides read TGTGCCAGCAGTCGACAGGGGGGAAATGGCTACACCTTC. Protein: CASSRQGGNGYTF.

This chain's CDR3 is CASSIGVYEQYF. In nucleotides, the CDR3 is TGTGCCAGCAGCATCGGAGTTTACGAGCAGTACTTC. The chain couples TRBV5-6 to TRBJ2-7, with no clear D. The germline V gene has CDR1 SGHDT and CDR2 YYEEEE. Trimming removed 4 bases at V and 4 bases at J, with 9 bases between. CDR3 size: 12 residues.